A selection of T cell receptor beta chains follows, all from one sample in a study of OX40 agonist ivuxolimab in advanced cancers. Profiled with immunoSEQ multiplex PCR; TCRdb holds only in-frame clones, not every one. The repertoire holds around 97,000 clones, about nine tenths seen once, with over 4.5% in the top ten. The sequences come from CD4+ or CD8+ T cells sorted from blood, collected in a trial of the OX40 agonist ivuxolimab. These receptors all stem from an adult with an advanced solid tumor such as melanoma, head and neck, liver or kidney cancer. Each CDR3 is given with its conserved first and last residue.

CDR3aa: CASSQEASEQFF
v_gene: TRBV4-1
len: 12

CDR3aa: CASSPTLGLQAKNIQYF
v_gene: TRBV7-2
len: 17

CDR3aa: CAISDGMSSYEQYF
v_gene: TRBV10-3
len: 14

CDR3aa: CASSEARRTSGGKEQFF
v_gene: TRBV6-1
len: 17

CDR3aa: CASSFPHNEQFF
v_gene: TRBV5-4
len: 12

CDR3aa: CSVGNGEKLFF
v_gene: TRBV29-1
len: 11

CDR3aa: CASSPQGRENTEAFF
v_gene: TRBV18
len: 15

CDR3aa: CASSRALHEELFF
v_gene: TRBV7-3
len: 13

CDR3aa: CASSPTTSNTGELFF
v_gene: TRBV18
len: 15

CDR3aa: CASSLGPYGGEKLFF
v_gene: TRBV7-2
len: 15

CDR3aa: CASSLATTGELFF
v_gene: TRBV11-2
len: 13

CDR3aa: CASSHLAGNYEQYF
v_gene: TRBV7-2
len: 14

CDR3aa: CASSHSGTAPYEQYF
v_gene: TRBV27
len: 15

CDR3aa: CASSIPGVAGANVLTF
v_gene: TRBV5-8
len: 16

CDR3aa: CASRTGVLSTGELFF
v_gene: TRBV6-5
len: 15

CDR3aa: CASTRTLSTDTQYF
v_gene: TRBV6-5
len: 14

CDR3aa: CASSPKTGSYYGYTF
v_gene: TRBV7-8
len: 15

CDR3aa: CASSNRGTNEKLFF
v_gene: TRBV6-5
len: 14

CDR3aa: CASSLVGTHSDEQYF
v_gene: TRBV7-8
len: 15

CDR3aa: CASRSGTGVYEQYF
v_gene: TRBV2
len: 14